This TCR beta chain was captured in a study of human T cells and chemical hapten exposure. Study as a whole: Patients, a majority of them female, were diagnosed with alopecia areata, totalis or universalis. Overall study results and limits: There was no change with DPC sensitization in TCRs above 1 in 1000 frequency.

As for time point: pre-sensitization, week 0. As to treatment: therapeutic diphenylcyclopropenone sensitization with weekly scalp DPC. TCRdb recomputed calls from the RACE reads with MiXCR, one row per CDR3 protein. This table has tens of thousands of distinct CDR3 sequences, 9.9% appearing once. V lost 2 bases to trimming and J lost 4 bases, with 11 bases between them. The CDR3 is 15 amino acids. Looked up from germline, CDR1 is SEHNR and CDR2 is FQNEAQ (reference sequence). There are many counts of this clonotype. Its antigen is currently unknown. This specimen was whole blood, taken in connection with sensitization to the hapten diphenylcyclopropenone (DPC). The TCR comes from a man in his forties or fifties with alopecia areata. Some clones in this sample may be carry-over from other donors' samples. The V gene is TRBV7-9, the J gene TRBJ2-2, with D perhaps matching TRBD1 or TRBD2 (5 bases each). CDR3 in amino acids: CASSLRDGTTGELFF. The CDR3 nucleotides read TGTGCCAGCAGCTTAAGGGACGGGACCACCGGGGAGCTGTTTTTT.